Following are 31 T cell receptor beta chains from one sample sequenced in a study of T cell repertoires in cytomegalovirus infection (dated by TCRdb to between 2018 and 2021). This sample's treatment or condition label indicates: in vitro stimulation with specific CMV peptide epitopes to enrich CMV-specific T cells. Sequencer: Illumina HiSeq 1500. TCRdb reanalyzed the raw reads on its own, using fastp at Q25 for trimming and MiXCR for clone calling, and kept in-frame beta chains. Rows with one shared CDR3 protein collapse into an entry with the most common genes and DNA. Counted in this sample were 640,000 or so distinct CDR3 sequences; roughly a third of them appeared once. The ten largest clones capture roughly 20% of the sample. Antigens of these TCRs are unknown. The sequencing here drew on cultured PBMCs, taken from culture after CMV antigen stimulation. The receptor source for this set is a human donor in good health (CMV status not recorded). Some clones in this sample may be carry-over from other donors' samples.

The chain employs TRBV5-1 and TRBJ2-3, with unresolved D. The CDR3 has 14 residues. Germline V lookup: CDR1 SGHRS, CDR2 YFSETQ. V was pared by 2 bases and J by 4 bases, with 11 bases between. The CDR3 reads CASSFEGSADTQYF. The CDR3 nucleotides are TGCGCCAGCAGCTTTGAAGGTTCGGCAGATACGCAGTATTTT.

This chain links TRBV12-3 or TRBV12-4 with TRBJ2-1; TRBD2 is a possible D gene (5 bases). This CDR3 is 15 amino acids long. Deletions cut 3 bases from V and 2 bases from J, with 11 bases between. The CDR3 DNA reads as TGTGCCAGCAGTTTGAGGGAGAATGCCTACAATGAGCAGTTCTTC. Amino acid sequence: CASSLRENAYNEQFF.

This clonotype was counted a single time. CDR3 in amino acids: CSVGTGEETQYF. The DNA of the CDR3 is TGCAGCGTGGGGACGGGGGAGGAAACGCAGTATTTT. V and J are TRBV29-1 and TRBJ2-3; D may be TRBD2 (6 bases). Germline lookup yields CDR1 SQVTM and CDR2 ANQGSEA. V lost 6 bases and J 9 bases, leaving 16 bases between the germline ends. The CDR3 length is 12 residues.

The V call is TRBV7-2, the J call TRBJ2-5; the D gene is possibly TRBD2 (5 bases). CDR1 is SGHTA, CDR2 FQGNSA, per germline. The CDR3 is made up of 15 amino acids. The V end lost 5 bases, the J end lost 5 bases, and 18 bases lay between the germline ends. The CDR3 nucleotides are TGTGCCAGCAGCCCGCCTGTCTCGGCGGGCGAGACCCAGTACTTC. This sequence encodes CASSPPVSAGETQYF.

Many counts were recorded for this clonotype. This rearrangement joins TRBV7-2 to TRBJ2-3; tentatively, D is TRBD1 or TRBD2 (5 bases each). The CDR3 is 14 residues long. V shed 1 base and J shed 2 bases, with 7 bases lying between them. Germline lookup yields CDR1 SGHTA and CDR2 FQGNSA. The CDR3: CASSLGGFTDTQYF. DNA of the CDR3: TGTGCCAGCAGCTTAGGGGGGTTCACAGATACGCAGTATTTT.

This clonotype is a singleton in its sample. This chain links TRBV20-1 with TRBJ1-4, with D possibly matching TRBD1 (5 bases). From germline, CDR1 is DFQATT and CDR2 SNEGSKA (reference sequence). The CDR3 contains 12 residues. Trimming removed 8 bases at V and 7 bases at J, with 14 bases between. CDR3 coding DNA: TGCAGTTTGGGGCAGAGGGGTGAAAAACTGTTTTTT. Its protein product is CSLGQRGEKLFF.

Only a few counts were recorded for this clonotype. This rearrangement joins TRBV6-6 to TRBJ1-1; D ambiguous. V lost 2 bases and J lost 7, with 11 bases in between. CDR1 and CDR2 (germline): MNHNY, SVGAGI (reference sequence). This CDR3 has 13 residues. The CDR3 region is CASSYDPYSEAFF. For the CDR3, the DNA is TGTGCCAGCAGTTACGACCCTTACAGTGAAGCTTTCTTT.

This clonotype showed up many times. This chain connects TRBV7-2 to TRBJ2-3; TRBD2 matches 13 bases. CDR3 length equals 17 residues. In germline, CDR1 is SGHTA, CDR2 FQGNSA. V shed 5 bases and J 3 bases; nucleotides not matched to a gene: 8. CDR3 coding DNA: TGTGCCAGCAGCCCTCGACTAGCGGGAGGTGGGACAGATACGCAGTATTTT. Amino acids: CASSPRLAGGGTDTQYF.

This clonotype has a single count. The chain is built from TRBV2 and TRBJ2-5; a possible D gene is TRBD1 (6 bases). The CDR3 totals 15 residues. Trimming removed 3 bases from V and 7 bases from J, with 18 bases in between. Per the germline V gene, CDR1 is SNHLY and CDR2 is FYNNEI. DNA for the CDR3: TGTGCCAGCAGTGAGTGGACAGAGAGTTTGGGGACCCAGTACTTC. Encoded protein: CASSEWTESLGTQYF. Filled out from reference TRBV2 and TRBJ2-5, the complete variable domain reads EPEVTQTPSHQVTQMGQEVILRCVPISNHLYFYWYRQILGQKVEFLVSFYNNEISEKSEIFDDQFSVERPDGSNFTLKIRSTKLEDSAMYFCASSEWTESLGTQYFGPGTRLLVL.

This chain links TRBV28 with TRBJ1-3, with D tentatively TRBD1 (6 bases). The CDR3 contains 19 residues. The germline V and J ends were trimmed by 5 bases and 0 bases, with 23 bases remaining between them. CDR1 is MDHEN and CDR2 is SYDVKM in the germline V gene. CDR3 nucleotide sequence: TGTGCCAGCAGTGAACCGGGACACATGATAAGCCCCTCTGGAAACACCATATATTTT. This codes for CASSEPGHMISPSGNTIYF.

The chain's CDR3 is CASSSPGGGGTQYF. CDR3 DNA: TGTGCCAGCAGTTCACCCGGGGGTGGGGGGACCCAGTACTTC. The rearrangement uses TRBV6-6 and TRBJ2-5; perhaps TRBD2 as D (6 bases). Germline CDR1 MNHNY, CDR2 SVGAGI (reference sequence). Trimming pared 4 bases from V and 7 bases from J, leaving 16 bases between. The CDR3 has 14 amino acids.

The chain's CDR3 is CASSQDIVGLPDTQYF. CDR3 DNA: TGCGCCAGCAGCCAAGATATTGTAGGCCTCCCGGATACGCAGTATTTT. The rearrangement links TRBV4-3 to TRBJ2-3; D is uncertain. Germline lookup yields CDR1 LGHNA and CDR2 YSLEER. CDR3 length: 16 residues. Trimming took off 0 bases at V and 6 bases at J, with 16 bases between the two ends.

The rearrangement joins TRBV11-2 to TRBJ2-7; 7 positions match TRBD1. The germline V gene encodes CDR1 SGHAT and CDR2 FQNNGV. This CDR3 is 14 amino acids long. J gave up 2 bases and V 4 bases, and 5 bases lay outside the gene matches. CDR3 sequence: CASSYPGQPYEQYF. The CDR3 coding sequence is TGTGCCAGCAGCTATCCGGGACAGCCCTACGAGCAGTACTTC.

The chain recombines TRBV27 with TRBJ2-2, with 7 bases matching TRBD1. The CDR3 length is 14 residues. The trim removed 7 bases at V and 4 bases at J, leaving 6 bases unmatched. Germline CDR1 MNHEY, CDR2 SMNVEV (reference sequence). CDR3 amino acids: CASKGAGPTGELFF. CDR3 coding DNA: TGTGCCAGCAAGGGGGCAGGCCCCACCGGGGAGCTGTTTTTT.

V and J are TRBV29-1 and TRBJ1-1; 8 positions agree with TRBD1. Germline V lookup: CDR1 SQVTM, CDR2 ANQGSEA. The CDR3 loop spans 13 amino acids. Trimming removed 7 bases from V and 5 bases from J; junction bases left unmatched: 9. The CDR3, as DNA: TGCAGCGGCGGGACAGGTGTCGGGACTGAAGCTTTCTTT. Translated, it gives CSGGTGVGTEAFF.

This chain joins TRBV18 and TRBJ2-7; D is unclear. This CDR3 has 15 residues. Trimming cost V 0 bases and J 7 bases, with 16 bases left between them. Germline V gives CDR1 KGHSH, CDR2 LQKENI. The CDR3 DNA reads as TGTGCCAGCTCACCACCGGGGTTTGGGGTGAAGGAGCAGTACTTC. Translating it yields CASSPPGFGVKEQYF.

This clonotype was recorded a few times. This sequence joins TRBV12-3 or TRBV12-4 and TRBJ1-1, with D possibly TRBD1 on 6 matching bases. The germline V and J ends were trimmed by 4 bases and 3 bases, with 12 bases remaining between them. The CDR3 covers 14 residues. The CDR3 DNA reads TGTGCCAGCAGTTCGTCGGGGGGGCACACTGAAGCTTTCTTT. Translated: CASSSSGGHTEAFF.

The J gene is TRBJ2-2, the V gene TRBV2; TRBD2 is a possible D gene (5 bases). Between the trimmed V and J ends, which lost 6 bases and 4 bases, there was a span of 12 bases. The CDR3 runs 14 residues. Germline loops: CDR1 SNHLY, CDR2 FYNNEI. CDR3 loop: CASSARTFTGELFF. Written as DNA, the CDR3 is TGTGCCAGCAGCGCTAGGACTTTCACCGGGGAGCTGTTTTTT.

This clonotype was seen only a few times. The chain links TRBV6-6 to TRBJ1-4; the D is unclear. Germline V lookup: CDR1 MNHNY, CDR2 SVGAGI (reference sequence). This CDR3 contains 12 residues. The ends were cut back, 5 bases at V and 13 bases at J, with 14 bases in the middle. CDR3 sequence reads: CASSRSRSVLFF. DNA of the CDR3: TGTGCCAGCAGTCGGTCCCGGAGTGTACTGTTTTTT.

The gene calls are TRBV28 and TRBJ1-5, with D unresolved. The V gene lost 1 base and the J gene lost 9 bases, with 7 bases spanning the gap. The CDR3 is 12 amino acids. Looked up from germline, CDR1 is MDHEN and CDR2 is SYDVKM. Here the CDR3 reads CASSLLRGPQHF. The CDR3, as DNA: TGTGCCAGCAGTTTATTGCGGGGGCCCCAGCATTTT.

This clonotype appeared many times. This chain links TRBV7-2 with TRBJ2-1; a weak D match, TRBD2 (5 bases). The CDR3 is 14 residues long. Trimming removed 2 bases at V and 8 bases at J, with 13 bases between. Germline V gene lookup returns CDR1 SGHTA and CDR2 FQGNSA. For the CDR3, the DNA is TGTGCCAGCAGCTTAATCATGAGGGCCGATGAGCAGTTCTTC. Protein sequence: CASSLIMRADEQFF. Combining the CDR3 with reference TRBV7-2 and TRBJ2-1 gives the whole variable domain GAGVSQSPSNKVTEKGKDVELRCDPISGHTALYWYRQSLGQGLEFLIYFQGNSAPDKSGLPSDRFSAERTGGSVSTLTIQRTQQEDSAVYLCASSLIMRADEQFFGPGTRLTVL.

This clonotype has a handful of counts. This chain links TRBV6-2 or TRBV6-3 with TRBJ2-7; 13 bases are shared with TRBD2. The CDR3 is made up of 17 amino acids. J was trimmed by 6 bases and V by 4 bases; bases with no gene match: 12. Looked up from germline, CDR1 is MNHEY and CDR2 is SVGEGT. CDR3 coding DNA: TGTGCCAGCAGTTTAGGACTAGCGGGGGTGCCTCCGGGCGAGCAGTACTTC. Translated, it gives CASSLGLAGVPPGEQYF.

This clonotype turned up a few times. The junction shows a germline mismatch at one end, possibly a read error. DNA of the CDR3: TGTGCCAGCAGCTCCTCGGGGGGCCGGGGTTCCGAGCAGTACTTC. Translating it yields CASSSSGGRGSEQYF. The genes are TRBV5-3 and TRBJ2-7; a weak D match, TRBD2 (7 bases). TRBV5-3 is known as an ORF, though its function is uncertain. The CDR3 length is 15 residues.

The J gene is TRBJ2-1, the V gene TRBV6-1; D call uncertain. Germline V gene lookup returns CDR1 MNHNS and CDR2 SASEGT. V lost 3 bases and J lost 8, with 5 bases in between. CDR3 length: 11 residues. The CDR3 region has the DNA TGTGCCAGCAGTGATTTGTATGAGCAGTTCTTC. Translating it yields CASSDLYEQFF.

The CDR3 spells CASSLEVLGETQYF. CDR3 nucleotide sequence: TGCGCCAGCAGCTTGGAAGTGCTAGGAGAGACCCAGTACTTC. V and J are TRBV5-1 and TRBJ2-5, with D unresolved. Per germline, CDR1 SGHRS and CDR2 YFSETQ. The CDR3 has 14 residues. Between the trimmed V and J ends, which lost 0 bases and 4 bases, there was a span of 10 bases.

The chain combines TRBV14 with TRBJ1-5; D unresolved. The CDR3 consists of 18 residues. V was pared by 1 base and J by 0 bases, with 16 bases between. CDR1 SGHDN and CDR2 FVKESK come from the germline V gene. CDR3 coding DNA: TGTGCCAGCAGCCAAGTTCCTGTAGGGCTCCATAGCAATCAGCCCCAGCATTTT. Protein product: CASSQVPVGLHSNQPQHF.

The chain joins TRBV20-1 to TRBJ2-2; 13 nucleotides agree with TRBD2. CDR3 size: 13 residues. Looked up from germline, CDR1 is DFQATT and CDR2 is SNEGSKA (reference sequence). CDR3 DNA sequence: TGCAGAGATATGGAGGGACTAGCGGGGACAGCGTTTTTT. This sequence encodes CRDMEGLAGTAFF.

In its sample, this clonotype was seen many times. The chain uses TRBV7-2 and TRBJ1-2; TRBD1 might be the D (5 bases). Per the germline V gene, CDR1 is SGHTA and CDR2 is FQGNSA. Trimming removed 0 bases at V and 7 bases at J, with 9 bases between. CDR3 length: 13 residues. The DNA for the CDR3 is TGTGCCAGCAGCTTAGCGAGGGGTGGTGGCTACACCTTC. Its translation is CASSLARGGGYTF.

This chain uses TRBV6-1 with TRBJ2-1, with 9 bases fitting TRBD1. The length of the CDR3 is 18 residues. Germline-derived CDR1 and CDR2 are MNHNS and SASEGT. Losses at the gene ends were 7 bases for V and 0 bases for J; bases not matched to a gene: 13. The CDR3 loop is CASTAQGARGGSYNEQFF. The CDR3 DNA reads TGTGCCAGCACCGCACAGGGGGCGCGAGGGGGCTCCTACAATGAGCAGTTCTTC.

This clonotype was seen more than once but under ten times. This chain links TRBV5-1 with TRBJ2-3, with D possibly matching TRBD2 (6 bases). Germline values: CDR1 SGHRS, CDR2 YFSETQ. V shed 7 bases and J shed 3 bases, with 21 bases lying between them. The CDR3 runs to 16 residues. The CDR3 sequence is CASSRVAVQRTDTQYF. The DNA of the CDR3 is TGCGCCAGCTCCAGAGTAGCGGTCCAAAGGACAGATACGCAGTATTTT. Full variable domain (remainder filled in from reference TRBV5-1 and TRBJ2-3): KAGVTQTPRYLIKTRGQQVTLSCSPISGHRSVSWYQQTPGQGLQFLFEYFSETQRNKGNFPGRFSGRQFSNSRSEMNVSTLELGDSALYLCASSRVAVQRTDTQYFGPGTRLTVL.

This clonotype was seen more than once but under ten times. For the CDR3, the DNA is TGTGCCAGCAGCCCATGGACAGGGATATGGGAGCAGTACTTC. Residues: CASSPWTGIWEQYF. The chain has TRBV7-9 and TRBJ2-7; TRBD1 aligns across 8 bases. The CDR3 extends over 14 amino acids. Unmatched junction bases numbered 10, after V lost 5 bases and J lost 7 bases. Germline V lookup: CDR1 SEHNR, CDR2 FQNEAQ (reference sequence). The complete variable domain, with remaining parts taken from reference TRBV7-9 and TRBJ2-7, reads DTGVSQNPRHKITKRGQNVTFRCDPISEHNRLYWYRQTLGQGPEFLTYFQNEAQLEKSRLLSDRFSAERPKGSFSTLEIQRTEQGDSAMYLCASSPWTGIWEQYFGPGTRLTVT.